These T cell receptor beta chains were read from a single sample in a study of Ad26.COV2.S vaccination and SARS-CoV-2 variants. Produced via immunoSEQ multiplex PCR; TCRdb's table is partial and in-frame only. The table has hundreds of thousands of clones, about nine tenths seen once; the top ten hold 3.4%. The input for sequencing was peripheral blood, taken in a trial of Ad26.COV2.S vaccine versus placebo. The receptors come from a person between 18 and 59 years old who received the Ad26.COV2.S COVID-19 vaccine or a placebo. The CDR3 runs from the conserved cysteine through the conserved F or W. A D gene is named only where the DNA matches it firmly. Only part of the rows carry a size: once, few, many, or a class if the clone is expanded.

abundance,j_gene,d_gene,v_gene,CDR3aa,CDR3nt
NA,TRBJ2-1,NA,TRBV7-8,CASSLPGGNEQFF,TGTGCCAGCAGCTTACCTGGAGGGAATGAGCAGTTCTTC
NA,TRBJ1-6,NA,TRBV30,CAWRLLQLYNSPLHF,TGTGCCTGGAGGCTCTTACAACTCTATAATTCACCCCTCCACTTT
NA,TRBJ1-2,TRBD1,TRBV7-3,CASSPGTGTNYGYTF,TGTGCCAGCAGCCCCGGGACAGGGACTAACTATGGCTACACCTTC
once,TRBJ1-6,NA,TRBV2,CASSEDGSWWNSPLHF,TGTGCCAGCAGTGAAGATGGTTCGTGGTGGAATTCACCCCTCCACTTT
NA,TRBJ2-6,NA,TRBV4-3,CASMGGPLSGANVLTF,TGCGCCAGCATGGGGGGGCCCCTCTCTGGGGCCAACGTCCTGACTTTC
NA,TRBJ2-1,NA,TRBV5-1,CASSLAGLYSYNEQFF,TGCGCCAGCAGCTTGGCCGGCCTATATTCCTACAATGAGCAGTTCTTC
NA,TRBJ1-2,TRBD1,TRBV2,CASSGIGQGARGYTF,TGTGCCAGCAGTGGGATCGGACAGGGGGCTAGGGGCTACACCTTC
once,TRBJ2-7,TRBD1,TRBV7-9,CASSPGTEIYEQYF,TGTGCCAGCAGTCCCGGGACAGAGATCTACGAGCAGTACTTC
once,TRBJ2-7,NA,TRBV5-4,CASSLGQVSSYEQYF,TGTGCCAGCAGCTTGGGACAGGTTAGCTCCTACGAGCAGTACTTC
few,TRBJ1-1,NA,TRBV5-1,CASSIVLTTEAFF,TGCGCCAGCAGCATCGTATTGACCACTGAAGCTTTCTTT
NA,TRBJ2-7,NA,TRBV4-1,CASSGRSYEQYF,TGCGCCAGCAGCGGCCGCTCCTACGAGCAGTACTTC
once,TRBJ2-3,NA,TRBV18,CASSGGEETDTQYF,TGTGCCAGCTCAGGCGGGGAGGAGACAGATACGCAGTATTTT
NA,TRBJ1-5,NA,TRBV3-1/TRBV3-2,CASSPMIGDQPQHF,TGTGCCAGCAGCCCGATGATAGGTGATCAGCCCCAGCATTTT
NA,TRBJ2-1,NA,TRBV30,CAWSVLGARVREQFF,TGTGCCTGGAGTGTACTTGGGGCCCGCGTCCGGGAGCAGTTCTTC
NA,TRBJ1-3,NA,TRBV19,CASSIDPATELSGNTIYF,TGTGCCAGTAGTATAGATCCAGCTACAGAGCTCTCTGGAAACACCATATATTTT
NA,TRBJ1-2,NA,TRBV13,CASSPIQVEINYGYTF,TGTGCCAGCAGCCCGATACAGGTAGAGATAAACTATGGCTACACCTTC